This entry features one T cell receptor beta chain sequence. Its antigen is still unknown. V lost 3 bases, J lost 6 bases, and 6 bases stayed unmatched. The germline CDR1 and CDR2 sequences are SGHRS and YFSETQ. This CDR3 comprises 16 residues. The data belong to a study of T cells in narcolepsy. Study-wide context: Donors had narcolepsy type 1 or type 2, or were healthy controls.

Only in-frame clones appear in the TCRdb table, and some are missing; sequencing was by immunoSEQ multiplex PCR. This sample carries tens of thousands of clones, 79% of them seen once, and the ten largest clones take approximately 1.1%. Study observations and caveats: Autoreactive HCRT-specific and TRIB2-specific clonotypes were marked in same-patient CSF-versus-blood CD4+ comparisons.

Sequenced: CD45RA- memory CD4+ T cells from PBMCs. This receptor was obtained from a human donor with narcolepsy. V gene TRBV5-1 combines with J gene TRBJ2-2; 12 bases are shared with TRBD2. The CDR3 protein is CASSSTTSGSAGELFF. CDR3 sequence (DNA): TGCGCCAGCAGCTCCACGACTAGCGGGAGTGCCGGGGAGCTGTTTTTT.